These 12 T cell receptor beta chains share one sample of origin, sequenced in a study of OX40 agonist ivuxolimab in advanced cancers. This table comes from immunoSEQ multiplex PCR, and its TCRdb copy is limited to in-frame clones, with some not included. The repertoire holds about 110,000 clones, with around 93% as singletons. The sequencing here drew on CD4+ or CD8+ T cells sorted from blood, taken in a trial of the OX40 agonist ivuxolimab. These receptors all come from an adult with an advanced solid tumor such as melanoma, head and neck, liver or kidney cancer.

This sequence joins TRBV14 and TRBJ1-1; the match to TRBD1 covers 8 bases. The CDR3 runs to 15 residues. Germline trimming cut 4 bases from V and 4 bases from J; bases unmatched to any gene: 8. Germline V gives CDR1 SGHDN, CDR2 FVKESK. The CDR3 DNA is TGTGCCAGCAGCCCGCGACAGGGGTTTGGCACTGAAGCTTTCTTT. Protein product: CASSPRQGFGTEAFF.

The V gene is TRBV5-1, the J gene TRBJ2-5; 11 bases match TRBD2. This CDR3 has 16 amino acids. From germline, CDR1 is SGHRS and CDR2 YFSETQ. With V trimmed by 3 bases and J by 3 bases, 7 bases remained unmatched. The CDR3 protein is CASSSGLAEPKETQYF. The CDR3 bases are TGCGCCAGCAGCTCGGGACTAGCGGAGCCAAAAGAGACCCAGTACTTC.

The chain uses TRBV6-6 and TRBJ2-1; no reliable D call. The CDR3 covers 13 residues. V gave up 5 bases and J gave up 3 bases, with 8 bases separating them. CDR1 is MNHNY, CDR2 SVGAGI, per germline (reference sequence). Here the CDR3 reads CASSKWVYNEQFF. CDR3 coding DNA: TGTGCCAGCAGTAAGTGGGTCTACAATGAGCAGTTCTTC.

V gene TRBV7-9 combines with J gene TRBJ2-2; tentative D call: TRBD2 (6 bases). There are 17 residues in the CDR3. The ends were cut back, 5 bases at V and 7 bases at J, with 23 bases in the middle. CDR1 and CDR2 from the germline V gene are SEHNR and FQNEAQ (reference sequence). The CDR3 region has the DNA TGTGCCAGCAGCACCCTTGCGGGGAAGGGTCTCGACGGGGAGCTGTTTTTT. Its translation: CASSTLAGKGLDGELFF.

This chain connects TRBV6-6 to TRBJ1-1; 11 nucleotides line up with TRBD1. The CDR3 loop spans 14 amino acids. Germline V gene data show CDR1 as MNHNY and CDR2 as SVGAGI (reference sequence). V was clipped by 4 bases and J by 5 bases; unmatched bases: 3. CDR3 residues: CASSSGTGGTEAFF. CDR3 nucleotide sequence: TGTGCCAGCAGTTCCGGGACAGGGGGGACTGAAGCTTTCTTT.

The rearrangement uses TRBV30 and TRBJ2-7; D gene unclear. CDR1 is GTSNPN, CDR2 SVGIG, per germline (reference sequence). CDR3 length equals 13 residues. Trimming stripped 3 bases from V and 6 bases from J, with 15 bases between. The CDR3 nucleotides read TGTGCCTGGAGCCTCCTTGGGTTGACCGAGCAGTACTTC. Translated: CAWSLLGLTEQYF.

In its sample, this clone was seen once. The rearrangement joins TRBV6-6 to TRBJ1-2; 11 bases map to TRBD1. The germline gives CDR1 MNHNY, CDR2 SVGAGI (reference sequence). This CDR3 comprises 14 residues. V trimming: 2 bases; J trimming: 5 bases; junction bases outside the gene matches: 1. CDR3 amino acids: CASSYGTGGYGYTF. For the CDR3, the DNA is TGTGCCAGCAGTTACGGGACAGGGGGGTATGGCTACACCTTC.

This chain connects TRBV9 to TRBJ1-1, with D possibly matching TRBD1 (5 bases). The CDR3 runs 14 residues. Germline CDR1 and CDR2: SGDLS and YYNGEE. V dropped 3 bases and J dropped 1 base, with 10 bases sitting between them. The CDR3 nucleotides read TGTGCCAGCAGCGGGGGCCTTGAGAACACTGAAGCTTTCTTT. It is translated as CASSGGLENTEAFF. Together with reference TRBV9 and TRBJ1-1, the CDR3 gives the full variable domain: DSGVTQTPKHLITATGQRVTLRCSPRSGDLSVYWYQQSLDQGLQFLIQYYNGEERAKGNILERFSAQQFPDLHSELNLSSLELGDSALYFCASSGGLENTEAFFGQGTRLTVV.

The rearrangement joins TRBV6-1 to TRBJ2-7; the D gene is possibly TRBD1 (7 bases). Trimming stripped 10 bases from V and 2 bases from J, with 18 bases between. Germline V lookup: CDR1 MNHNS, CDR2 SASEGT. The CDR3 has 14 amino acids. CDR3 DNA sequence: TGTGCCACTTCAAAGGCAGGGGGGACCTACGAGCAGTACTTC. It yields the protein CATSKAGGTYEQYF.

The chain links TRBV7-9 to TRBJ1-1, with 7 bases aligning to TRBD1. The V segment lost 3 bases and the J segment 4 bases; nucleotides outside the gene matches: 2. The CDR3 contains 13 residues. The germline V gene has CDR1 SEHNR and CDR2 FQNEAQ (reference sequence). CDR3 in DNA: TGTGCCAGCAGCTTGGGACAGCGCACTGAAGCTTTCTTT. It translates to CASSLGQRTEAFF.

CDR3 loop: CASSSEGIASHGYTF. In DNA, the CDR3 is TGCGCCAGCAGCTCCGAGGGGATAGCATCTCATGGCTACACCTTC. The chain is built from TRBV5-1 and TRBJ1-2, with D possibly being TRBD1 (5 bases). V dropped 3 bases and J dropped 6 bases, with 18 bases sitting between them. In germline, CDR1 is SGHRS, CDR2 YFSETQ. The CDR3 totals 15 residues.

The rearrangement links TRBV5-1 to TRBJ1-2; D unresolved. The V end was cut by 4 bases, the J end by 3 bases, with 16 bases between. The CDR3 runs 15 residues. Germline CDR1 is SGHRS and CDR2 is YFSETQ. CDR3 region: CASSESPKGYYGYTF. DNA for the CDR3: TGCGCCAGCAGCGAATCGCCAAAAGGTTACTATGGCTACACCTTC.